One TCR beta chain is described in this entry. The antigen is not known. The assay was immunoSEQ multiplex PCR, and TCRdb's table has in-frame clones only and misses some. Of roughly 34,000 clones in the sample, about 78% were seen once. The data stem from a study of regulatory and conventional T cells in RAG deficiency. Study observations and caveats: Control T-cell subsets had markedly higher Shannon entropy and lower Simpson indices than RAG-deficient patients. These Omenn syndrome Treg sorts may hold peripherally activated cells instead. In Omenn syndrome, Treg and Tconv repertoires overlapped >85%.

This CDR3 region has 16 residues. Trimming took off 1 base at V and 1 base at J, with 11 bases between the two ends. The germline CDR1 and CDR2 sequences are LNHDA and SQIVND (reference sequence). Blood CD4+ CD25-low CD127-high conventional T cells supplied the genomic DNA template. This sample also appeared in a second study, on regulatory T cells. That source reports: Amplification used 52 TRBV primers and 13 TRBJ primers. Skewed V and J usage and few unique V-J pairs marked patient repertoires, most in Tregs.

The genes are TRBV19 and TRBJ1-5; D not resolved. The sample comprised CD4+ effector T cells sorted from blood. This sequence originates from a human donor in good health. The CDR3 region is CASSIAGIISNQPQHF. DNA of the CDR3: TGTGCCAGTAGTATAGCCGGAATTATAAGCAATCAGCCCCAGCATTTT.